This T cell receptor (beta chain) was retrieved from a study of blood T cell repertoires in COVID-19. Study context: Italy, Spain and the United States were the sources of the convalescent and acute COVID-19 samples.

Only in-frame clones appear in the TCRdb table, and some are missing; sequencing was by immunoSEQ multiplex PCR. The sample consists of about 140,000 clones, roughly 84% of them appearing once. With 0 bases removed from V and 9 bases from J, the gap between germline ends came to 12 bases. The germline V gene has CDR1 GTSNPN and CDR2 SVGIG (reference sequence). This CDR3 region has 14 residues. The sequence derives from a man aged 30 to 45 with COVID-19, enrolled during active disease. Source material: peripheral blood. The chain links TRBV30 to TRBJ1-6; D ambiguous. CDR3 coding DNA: TGTGCCTGGAGTGTCCCCGCGGCCGTTTCACCCCTCCACTTT. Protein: CAWSVPAAVSPLHF.